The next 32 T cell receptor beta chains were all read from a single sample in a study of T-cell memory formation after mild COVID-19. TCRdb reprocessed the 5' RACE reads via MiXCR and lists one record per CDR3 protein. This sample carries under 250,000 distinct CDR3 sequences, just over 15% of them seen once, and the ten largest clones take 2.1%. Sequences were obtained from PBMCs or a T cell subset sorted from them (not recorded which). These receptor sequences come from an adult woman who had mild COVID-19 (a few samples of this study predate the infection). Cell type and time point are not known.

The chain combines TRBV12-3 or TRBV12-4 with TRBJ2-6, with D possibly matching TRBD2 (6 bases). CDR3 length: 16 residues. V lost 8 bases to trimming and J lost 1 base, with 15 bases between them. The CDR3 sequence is CASGLGGASGANVLTF. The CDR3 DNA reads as TGTGCCAGCGGCCTGGGGGGTGCATCTGGGGCCAACGTCCTGACTTTC.

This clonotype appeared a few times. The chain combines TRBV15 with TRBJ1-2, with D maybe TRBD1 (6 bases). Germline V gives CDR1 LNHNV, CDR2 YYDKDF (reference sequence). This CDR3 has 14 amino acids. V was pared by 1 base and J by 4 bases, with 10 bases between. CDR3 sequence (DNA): TGTGCCACCAGCAGAGGTCAGGGGATCTATGGCTACACCTTC. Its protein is CATSRGQGIYGYTF.

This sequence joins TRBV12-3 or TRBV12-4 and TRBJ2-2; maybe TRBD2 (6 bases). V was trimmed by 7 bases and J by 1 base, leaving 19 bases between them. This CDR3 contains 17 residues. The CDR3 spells CASTPFRLDRNTGELFF. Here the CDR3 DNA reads TGTGCCAGCACCCCATTTCGACTAGATAGGAACACCGGGGAGCTGTTTTTT.

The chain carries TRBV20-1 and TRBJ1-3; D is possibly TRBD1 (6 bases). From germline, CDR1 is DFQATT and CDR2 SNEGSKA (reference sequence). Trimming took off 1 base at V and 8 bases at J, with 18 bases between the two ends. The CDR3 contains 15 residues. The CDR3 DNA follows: TGCAGTGCTAGAGCCGGGACAACAACCGCGGACACCATATATTTT. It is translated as CSARAGTTTADTIYF.

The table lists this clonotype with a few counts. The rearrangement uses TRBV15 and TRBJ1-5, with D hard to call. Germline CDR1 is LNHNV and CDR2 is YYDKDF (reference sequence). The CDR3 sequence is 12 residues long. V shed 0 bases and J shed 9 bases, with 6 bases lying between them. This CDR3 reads CATSRDGRPQHF. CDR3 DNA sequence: TGTGCCACCAGCAGAGATGGGCGGCCCCAGCATTTT.

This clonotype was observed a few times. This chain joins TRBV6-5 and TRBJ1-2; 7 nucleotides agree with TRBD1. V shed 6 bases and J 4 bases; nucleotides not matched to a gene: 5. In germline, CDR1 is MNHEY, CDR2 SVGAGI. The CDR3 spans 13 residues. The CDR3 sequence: CASSIGTAYGYTF. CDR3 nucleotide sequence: TGTGCCAGCAGCATTGGGACAGCCTATGGCTACACCTTC.

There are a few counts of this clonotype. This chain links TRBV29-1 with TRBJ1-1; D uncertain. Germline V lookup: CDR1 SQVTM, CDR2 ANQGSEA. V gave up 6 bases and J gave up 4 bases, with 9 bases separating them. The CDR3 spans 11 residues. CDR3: CSVRWATEAFF. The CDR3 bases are TGCAGCGTCCGGTGGGCCACTGAAGCTTTCTTT.

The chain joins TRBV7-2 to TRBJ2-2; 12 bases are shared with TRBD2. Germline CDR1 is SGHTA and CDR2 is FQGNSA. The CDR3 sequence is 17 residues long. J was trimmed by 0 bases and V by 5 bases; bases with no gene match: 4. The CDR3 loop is CASSRLAGATNTGELFF. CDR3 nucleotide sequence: TGTGCCAGCAGCCGACTAGCGGGGGCCACGAACACCGGGGAGCTGTTTTTT.

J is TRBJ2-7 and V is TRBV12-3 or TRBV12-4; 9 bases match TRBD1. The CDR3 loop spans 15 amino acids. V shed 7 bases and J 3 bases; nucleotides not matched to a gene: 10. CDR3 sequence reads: CASKLTGTGFYEQYF. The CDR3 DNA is TGTGCCAGCAAACTAACCGGGACAGGGTTCTACGAGCAGTACTTC.

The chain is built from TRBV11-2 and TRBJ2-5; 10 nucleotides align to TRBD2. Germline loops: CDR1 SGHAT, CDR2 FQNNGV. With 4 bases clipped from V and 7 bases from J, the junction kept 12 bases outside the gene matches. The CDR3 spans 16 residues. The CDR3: CASSSPRSGGAGTQYF. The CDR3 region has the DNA TGTGCCAGCAGCTCCCCCAGAAGCGGGGGGGCCGGGACCCAGTACTTC.

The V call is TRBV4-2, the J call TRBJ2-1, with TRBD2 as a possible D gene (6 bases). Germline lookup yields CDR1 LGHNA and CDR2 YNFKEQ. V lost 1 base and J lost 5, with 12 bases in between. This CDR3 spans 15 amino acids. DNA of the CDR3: TGTGCCAGCAGCCAAGCGGGGACTTCCAACAATGAGCAGTTCTTC. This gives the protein CASSQAGTSNNEQFF.

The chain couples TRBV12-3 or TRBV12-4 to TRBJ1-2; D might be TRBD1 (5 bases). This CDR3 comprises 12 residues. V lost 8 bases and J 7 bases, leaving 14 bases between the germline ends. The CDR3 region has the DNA TGTGCCAGCGCAAGGGGCCCCCTTGGCTACACCTTC. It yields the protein CASARGPLGYTF.

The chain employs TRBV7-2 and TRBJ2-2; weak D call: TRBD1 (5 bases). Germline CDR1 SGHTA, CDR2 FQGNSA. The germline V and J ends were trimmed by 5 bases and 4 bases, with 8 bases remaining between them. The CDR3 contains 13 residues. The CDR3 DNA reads TGTGCCAGCAGCCCAGGGTTCACCGGGGAGCTGTTTTTT. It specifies CASSPGFTGELFF.

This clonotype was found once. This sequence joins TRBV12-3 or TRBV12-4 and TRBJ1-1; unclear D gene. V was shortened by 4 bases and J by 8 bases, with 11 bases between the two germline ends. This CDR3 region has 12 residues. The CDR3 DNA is TGTGCCAGCAGTTCCTTTTTTTTGGAAGCTTTCTTT. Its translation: CASSSFFLEAFF.

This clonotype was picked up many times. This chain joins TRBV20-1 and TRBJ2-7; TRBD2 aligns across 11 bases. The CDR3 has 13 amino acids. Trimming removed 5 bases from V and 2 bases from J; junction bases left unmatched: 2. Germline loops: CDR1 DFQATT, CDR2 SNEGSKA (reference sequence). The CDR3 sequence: CSALAGGTYEQYF. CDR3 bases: TGCAGTGCTCTAGCGGGGGGAACCTACGAGCAGTACTTC.

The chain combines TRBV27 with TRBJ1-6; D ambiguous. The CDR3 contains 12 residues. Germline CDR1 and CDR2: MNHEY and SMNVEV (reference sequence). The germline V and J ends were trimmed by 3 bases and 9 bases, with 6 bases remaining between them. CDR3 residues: CASSFIGSPLHF. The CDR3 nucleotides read TGTGCCAGCAGTTTTATCGGTTCACCCCTCCACTTT.

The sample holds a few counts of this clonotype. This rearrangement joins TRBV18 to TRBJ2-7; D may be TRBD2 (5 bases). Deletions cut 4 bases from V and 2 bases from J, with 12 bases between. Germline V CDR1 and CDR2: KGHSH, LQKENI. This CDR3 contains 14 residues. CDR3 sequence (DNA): TGTGCCAGCTCACGGACGGGATGGACCTACGAGCAGTACTTC. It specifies CASSRTGWTYEQYF.

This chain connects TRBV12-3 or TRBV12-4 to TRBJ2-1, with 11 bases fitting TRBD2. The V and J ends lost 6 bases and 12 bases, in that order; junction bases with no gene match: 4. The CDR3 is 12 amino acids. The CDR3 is CASSSSGRSQFF. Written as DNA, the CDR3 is TGTGCCAGCAGCTCTAGCGGGAGGTCGCAGTTCTTC.

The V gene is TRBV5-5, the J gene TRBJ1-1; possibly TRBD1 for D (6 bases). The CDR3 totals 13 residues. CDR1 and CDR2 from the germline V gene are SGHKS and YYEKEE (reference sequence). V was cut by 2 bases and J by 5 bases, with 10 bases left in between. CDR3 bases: TGTGCCAGCAGCTTCAGGGGCGCAACTGAAGCTTTCTTT. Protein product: CASSFRGATEAFF.

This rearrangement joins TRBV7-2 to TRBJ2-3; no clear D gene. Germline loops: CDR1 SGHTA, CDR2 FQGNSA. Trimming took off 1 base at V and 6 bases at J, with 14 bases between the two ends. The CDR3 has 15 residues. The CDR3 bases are TGTGCCAGCAGCTTAGAGCTGTGGGGTGGGGATACGCAGTATTTT. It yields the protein CASSLELWGGDTQYF.

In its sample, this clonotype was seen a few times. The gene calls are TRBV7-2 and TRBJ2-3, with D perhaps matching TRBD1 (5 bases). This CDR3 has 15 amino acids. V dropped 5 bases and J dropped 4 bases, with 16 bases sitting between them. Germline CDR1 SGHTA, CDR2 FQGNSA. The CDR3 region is CASSARAGYADTQYF. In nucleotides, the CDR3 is TGTGCCAGCAGCGCCCGGGCAGGGTACGCAGATACGCAGTATTTT. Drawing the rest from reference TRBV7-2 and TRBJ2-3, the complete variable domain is GAGVSQSPSNKVTEKGKDVELRCDPISGHTALYWYRQSLGQGLEFLIYFQGNSAPDKSGLPSDRFSAERTGGSVSTLTIQRTQQEDSAVYLCASSARAGYADTQYFGPGTRLTVL.

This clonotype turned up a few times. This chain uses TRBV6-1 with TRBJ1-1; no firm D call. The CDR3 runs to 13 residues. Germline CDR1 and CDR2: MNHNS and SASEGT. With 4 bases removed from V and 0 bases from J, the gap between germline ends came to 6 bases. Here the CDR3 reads CASSVTMNTEAFF. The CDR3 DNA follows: TGTGCCAGCAGTGTCACGATGAACACTGAAGCTTTCTTT.

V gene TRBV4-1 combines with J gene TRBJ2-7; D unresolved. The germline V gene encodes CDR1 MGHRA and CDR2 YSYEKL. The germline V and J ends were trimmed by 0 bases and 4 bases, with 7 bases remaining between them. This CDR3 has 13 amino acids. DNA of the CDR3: TGCGCCAGCAGCCAAGACTGGGGTTACGAGCAGTACTTC. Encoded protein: CASSQDWGYEQYF.

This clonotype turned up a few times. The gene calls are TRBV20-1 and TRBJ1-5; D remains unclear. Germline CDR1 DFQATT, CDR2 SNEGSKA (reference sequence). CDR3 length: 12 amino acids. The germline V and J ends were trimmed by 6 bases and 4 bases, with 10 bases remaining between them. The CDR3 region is CSARRENQPQHF. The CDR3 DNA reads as TGCAGTGCCAGGAGAGAAAATCAGCCCCAGCATTTT.

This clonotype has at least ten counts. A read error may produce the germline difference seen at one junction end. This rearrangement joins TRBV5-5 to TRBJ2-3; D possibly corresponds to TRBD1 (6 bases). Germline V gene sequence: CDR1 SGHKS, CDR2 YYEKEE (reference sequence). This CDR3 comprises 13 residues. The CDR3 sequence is CASTLLGADTQYF. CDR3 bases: TGTGCCAGCACCTTGCTGGGGGCGGATACGCAGTATTTT.

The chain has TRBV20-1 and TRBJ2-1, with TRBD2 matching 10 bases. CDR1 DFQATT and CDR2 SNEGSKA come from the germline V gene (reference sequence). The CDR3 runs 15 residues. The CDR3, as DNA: TGCAGCGCCCAAAGCGGGAGGGCGTCCTACAATGAGCAGTTCTTC. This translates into CSAQSGRASYNEQFF.

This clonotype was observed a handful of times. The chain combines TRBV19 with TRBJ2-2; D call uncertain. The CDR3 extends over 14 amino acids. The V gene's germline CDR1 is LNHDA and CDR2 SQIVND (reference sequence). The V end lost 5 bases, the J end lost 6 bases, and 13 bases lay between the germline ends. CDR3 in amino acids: CASSLKIPPGELFF. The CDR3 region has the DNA TGTGCCAGTAGTTTGAAGATCCCTCCCGGGGAGCTGTTTTTT. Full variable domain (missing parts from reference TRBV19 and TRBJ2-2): DGGITQSPKYLFRKEGQNVTLSCEQNLNHDAMYWYRQDPGQGLRLIYYSQIVNDFQKGDIAEGYSVSREKKESFPLTVTSAQKNPTAFYLCASSLKIPPGELFFGEGSRLTVL.

CDR3 coding DNA: TGTGCCAGCACAGGGGGCCTCTATGGCTACACCTTC. It codes for CASTGGLYGYTF. The J gene is TRBJ1-2, the V gene TRBV6-1; 8 bases fit TRBD1. J was trimmed by 4 bases and V by 7 bases; bases with no gene match: 2. Germline V CDR1 and CDR2: MNHNS, SASEGT. The CDR3 extends over 12 amino acids.

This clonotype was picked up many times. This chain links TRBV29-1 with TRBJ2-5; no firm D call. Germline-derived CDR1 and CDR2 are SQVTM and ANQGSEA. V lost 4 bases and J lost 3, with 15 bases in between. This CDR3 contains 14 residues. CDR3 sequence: CSVARRDRKETQYF. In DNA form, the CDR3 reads TGCAGCGTTGCTCGAAGGGATAGGAAAGAGACCCAGTACTTC.

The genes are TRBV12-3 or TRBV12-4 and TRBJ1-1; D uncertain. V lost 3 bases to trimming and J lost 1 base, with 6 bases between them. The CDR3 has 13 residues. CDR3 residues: CASSLATNTEAFF. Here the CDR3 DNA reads TGTGCCAGCAGTTTGGCGACGAACACTGAAGCTTTCTTT.

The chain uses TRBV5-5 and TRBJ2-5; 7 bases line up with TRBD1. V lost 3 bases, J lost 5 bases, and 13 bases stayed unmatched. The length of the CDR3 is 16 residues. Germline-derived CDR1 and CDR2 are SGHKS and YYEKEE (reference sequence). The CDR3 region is CASSSASQTGSETQYF. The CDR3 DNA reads TGTGCCAGCAGCTCTGCATCTCAGACAGGGTCGGAGACCCAGTACTTC.

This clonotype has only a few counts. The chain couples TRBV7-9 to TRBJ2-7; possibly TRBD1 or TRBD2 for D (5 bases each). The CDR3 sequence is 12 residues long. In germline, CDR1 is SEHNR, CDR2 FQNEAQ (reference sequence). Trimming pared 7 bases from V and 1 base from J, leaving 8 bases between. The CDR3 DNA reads TGTGCCAGCACCAGGGAGTCCTACGAGCAGTACTTC. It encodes CASTRESYEQYF.